Listed below are T cell receptor beta chains from one sample, sequenced in a study of T-cell memory formation after mild COVID-19. TCRdb reprocessed the 5' RACE reads with MiXCR, giving one entry per CDR3 protein. In the table there are roughly 250,000 distinct CDR3 sequences, about 17% of which are singletons. The sample comprised PBMCs or a T cell subset sorted from them (not recorded which). All receptors derive from a man between 18 and 29 years old who had mild COVID-19 (a few samples of this study predate the infection). Cell type and time point are not known. Both conserved end residues are part of each CDR3.

V: TRBV6-2/TRBV6-3; CDR3: CASRGGAIPDTQYF
V: TRBV20-1; CDR3: CSAGASSRNIQYF
V: TRBV5-1; CDR3: CASSLAVDRGFEQYF
V: TRBV5-1; CDR3: CASSSSFGTDTQYF
V: TRBV4-2; CDR3: CASSQDRGLGDTQYF
V: TRBV12-3/TRBV12-4; CDR3: CASRLTGSYEQYF
V: TRBV10-3; CDR3: CAISEQLAGEYNEQFF
V: TRBV5-1; CDR3: CASSPGLADTGELFF
V: TRBV6-6; CDR3: CASSAWDTEAFF
V: TRBV12-3/TRBV12-4; CDR3: CASSPQGYAQHF
V: TRBV20-1; CDR3: CSADYLSGANVLTF
V: TRBV20-1; CDR3: CSASPSGAYTDTQYF
V: TRBV6-5; CDR3: CASSPRGSDGYTF
V: TRBV20-1; CDR3: CSARAALVYGYTF
V: TRBV7-2; CDR3: CASSLVESSSPLHF
V: TRBV27; CDR3: CASSSELAVPTNEQFF
V: TRBV7-2; CDR3: CASSLGVGLPTQYF
V: TRBV20-1; CDR3: CSARDRAQETQYF
V: TRBV7-2; CDR3: CASSLGGTTGGYQPQHF
V: TRBV7-3; CDR3: CASSPGGQGAGDTQYF
V: TRBV5-1; CDR3: CASSPSGTGTAFF
V: TRBV11-2; CDR3: CASFRPQNTGELFF
V: TRBV20-1; CDR3: CSARTGRSTDTQYF
V: TRBV6-5; CDR3: CASWSSGNIQYF
V: TRBV6-7; CDR3: CASRLSRGSTEAFF
V: TRBV20-1; CDR3: CSAPKRRTYGYTF
V: TRBV10-3; CDR3: CAIRGQAFYEQYF
V: TRBV20-1; CDR3: CSARVYSYGYTF
V: TRBV10-3; CDR3: CASMTSDTDKQYF
V: TRBV25-1; CDR3: CASNPTGRGTEAFF
V: TRBV20-1; CDR3: CSARGASGRSQHF
V: TRBV27; CDR3: CASSSGRGTKGPLHF
V: TRBV5-5; CDR3: CASSQDRANYGYTF
V: TRBV20-1; CDR3: CSASLPGGGGTGELFF
V: TRBV9; CDR3: CASSVGDRELDYGYTF
V: TRBV9; CDR3: CASSVRAVQETQYF
V: TRBV27; CDR3: CATGGRGPLPLSSYNEQFF